What follows are 24 T cell receptor beta chains derived from one specimen sequenced in a study of Ad26.COV2.S vaccination and SARS-CoV-2 variants. Clones were sequenced by immunoSEQ multiplex PCR, and TCRdb holds only the in-frame ones, with some missing. In the table there are 380,000 or so clones, around 82% of which are singletons. As for treatment: around 19 received Ad26.COV2.S at low or high dose, single or two shots; roughly 5 received placebo; per-sample allocation not given. Vaccine and placebo recipients were sampled on day 63 after the first injection. Sequences were derived from peripheral blood, sampled in a trial of Ad26.COV2.S vaccine versus placebo. These TCRs come from a person aged 18-60 years who received the Ad26.COV2.S COVID-19 vaccine or a placebo.

The J gene is TRBJ1-2, the V gene TRBV5-1; D gene unclear. There are 13 residues in the CDR3. Germline V lookup: CDR1 SGHRS, CDR2 YFSETQ. The V end was cut by 2 bases, the J end by 8 bases, with 13 bases between. The CDR3 coding sequence is TGCGCCAGCAGCTTTCAGGAAGGCCAGGGCTACACCTTC. This sequence encodes CASSFQEGQGYTF.

The rearrangement links TRBV11-3 to TRBJ2-3; TRBD1 agrees at 8 bases. The CDR3 covers 15 residues. Trimming cost V 5 bases and J 2 bases; bases outside gene matches: 6. In germline, CDR1 is SGHNT, CDR2 YENEEA. The CDR3 DNA reads TGTGCCAGCAGCCCAGGGGGCACAGTCACAGATACGCAGTATTTT. It yields the protein CASSPGGTVTDTQYF.

The CDR3 loop reads CASSFDRGRGYGYTF. For the CDR3, the DNA is TGTGCCAGCAGCTTCGACAGGGGGCGCGGCTATGGCTACACCTTC. The chain employs TRBV13 and TRBJ1-2; 10 nucleotides match TRBD1. Per germline, CDR1 PRHDT and CDR2 FYEKMQ (reference sequence). This CDR3 is 15 amino acids long. Trimming took 3 bases from V and 4 from J; bases not matched to a gene: 5.

This chain joins TRBV27 and TRBJ2-1, with unresolved D. The germline CDR1 and CDR2 sequences are MNHEY and SMNVEV (reference sequence). Trimming cost V 7 bases and J 0 bases, with 13 bases left between them. The CDR3 loop spans 15 amino acids. The CDR3 loop reads CASTLKPSSYNEQFF. The CDR3 nucleotides read TGTGCCAGCACCCTAAAACCAAGCTCCTACAATGAGCAGTTCTTC.

The chain has TRBV5-1 and TRBJ2-1; D ambiguous. V was clipped by 0 bases and J by 4 bases, with 11 bases between them. This CDR3 is 15 amino acids long. The germline V gene encodes CDR1 SGHRS and CDR2 YFSETQ. The DNA of the CDR3 is TGCGCCAGCAGCTTGGCTCCAGAAGGATACAATGAGCAGTTCTTC. Protein product: CASSLAPEGYNEQFF.

DNA for the CDR3: TGTGCCACCAGTGATCGGACTAGCGGGGGGCTAGATACGCAGTATTTT. Encoded protein: CATSDRTSGGLDTQYF. The chain has TRBV24-1 and TRBJ2-3, with TRBD2 matching 14 bases. Germline V gives CDR1 KGHDR, CDR2 SFDVKD. V trimming: 3 bases; J trimming: 5 bases; junction bases outside the gene matches: 3. The CDR3 runs to 16 residues.

The chain is built from TRBV9 and TRBJ2-3; TRBD2 matches at 15 bases. The CDR3 consists of 16 residues. The J segment lost 14 bases and the V segment lost 4 bases, leaving 14 bases of the junction unmatched. CDR1 is SGDLS and CDR2 is YYNGEE in the germline V gene. The CDR3 DNA follows: TGTGCCAGCAGCCCAGCCGGACTAGCGGGGGGGAGGTCCCCGTATTTT. This codes for CASSPAGLAGGRSPYF.

For this clone: Other DNA sequences of this sample code for an identical CDR3. V is TRBV5-1 and J is TRBJ1-1, with D unresolved. Trimming took 5 bases from V and 2 from J, leaving 10 bases between them. The CDR3 length is 13 residues. Germline values: CDR1 SGHRS, CDR2 YFSETQ. CDR3 sequence (DNA): TGCGCCAGCAGTTTAGGCGTAAACACTGAAGCTTTCTTT. Its protein product is CASSLGVNTEAFF.

This sequence joins TRBV13 and TRBJ1-1, with no clear D. The ends were cut back, 0 bases at V and 1 base at J, with 12 bases in the middle. The CDR3 totals 16 residues. Germline V gene sequence: CDR1 PRHDT, CDR2 FYEKMQ (reference sequence). The CDR3 is CASSLGIGRPNTEAFF. DNA for the CDR3: TGTGCCAGCAGCTTAGGGATAGGCAGACCGAACACTGAAGCTTTCTTT.

The rearrangement links TRBV7-6 to TRBJ2-6; D perhaps matches TRBD2 (5 bases). The CDR3 has 15 residues. V shed 1 base and J shed 4 bases, with 8 bases lying between them. Germline V CDR1 and CDR2: SGHVS, FNYEAQ. The CDR3 here is CASSLGELGANVLTF. The DNA for the CDR3 is TGTGCCAGCAGCTTAGGGGAGTTAGGGGCCAACGTCCTGACTTTC.

J is TRBJ2-7 and V is TRBV12-5; unclear D gene. The germline V gene encodes CDR1 LGHNT and CDR2 FRNRAP. Trimming removed 4 bases from V and 2 bases from J, with 9 bases in between. CDR3 length: 13 residues. The CDR3 region is CASGSDGAYEQYF. CDR3 nucleotides: TGTGCTAGTGGTTCAGACGGAGCCTACGAGCAGTACTTC.

This clone was recorded many times. This sequence joins TRBV4-1 and TRBJ2-3; a possible D gene is TRBD2 (6 bases). CDR1 is MGHRA, CDR2 YSYEKL, per germline. The germline V and J ends were trimmed by 4 bases and 0 bases, with 11 bases remaining between them. The CDR3 contains 15 residues. CDR3: CASSPFGGSTDTQYF. Written as DNA, the CDR3 is TGCGCCAGCAGCCCCTTCGGGGGAAGCACAGATACGCAGTATTTT.

This chain uses TRBV4-2 with TRBJ2-5; D is possibly TRBD2 (6 bases). The CDR3 length is 13 residues. V was trimmed by 4 bases and J by 7 bases, leaving 13 bases between them. From germline, CDR1 is LGHNA and CDR2 YNFKEQ. CDR3 nucleotide sequence: TGTGCCAGCAGCCTCTCCCCGGGGGTGACCCAGTACTTC. Residues: CASSLSPGVTQYF.

J is TRBJ1-5 and V is TRBV5-5; D unresolved. Deletions cut 0 bases from V and 9 bases from J, with 13 bases between. The CDR3 extends over 14 amino acids. Germline V lookup: CDR1 SGHKS, CDR2 YYEKEE (reference sequence). The CDR3 loop reads CASSLVAGGRPQHF. The CDR3 nucleotides are TGTGCCAGCAGCTTGGTCGCGGGAGGAAGGCCCCAGCATTTT.

This clone came up a few times. The chain couples TRBV12-5 to TRBJ2-2, with D uncertain. V dropped 6 bases and J dropped 4 bases, with 18 bases sitting between them. CDR1 and CDR2 (germline): LGHNT, FRNRAP. There are 16 residues in the CDR3. The CDR3 DNA sequence: TGTGCTAGTGGCCCTCCCGAAATAGGGCGCACCGGGGAGCTGTTTTTT. Translated, it gives CASGPPEIGRTGELFF.

This clone came up once. The CDR3 is CASSFGRGNEKLFF. The DNA of the CDR3 is TGTGCCAGCAGCTTTGGCCGAGGGAATGAAAAACTGTTTTTT. V and J are TRBV7-2 and TRBJ1-4; D is ambiguous. The CDR3 spans 14 residues. Germline CDR1 is SGHTA and CDR2 is FQGNSA. V lost 3 bases to trimming and J lost 5 bases, with 10 bases between them. The full variable domain, with the rest looked up from reference TRBV7-2 and TRBJ1-4, is GAGVSQSPSNKVTEKGKDVELRCDPISGHTALYWYRQSLGQGLEFLIYFQGNSAPDKSGLPSDRFSAERTGGSVSTLTIQRTQQEDSAVYLCASSFGRGNEKLFFGSGTQLSVL.

The genes are TRBV6-2 or TRBV6-3 and TRBJ1-1; 7 bases map to TRBD1. Looked up from germline, CDR1 is MNHEY and CDR2 is SVGEGT. The V and J ends lost 2 bases and 0 bases, in that order; junction bases with no gene match: 3. The CDR3 has 15 amino acids. The DNA of the CDR3 is TGTGCCAGCAGTTACGAACAGGGGCTGAACACTGAAGCTTTCTTT. Amino acid sequence: CASSYEQGLNTEAFF.

With regard to this clone: This sample includes further DNA sequences coding for the same CDR3. The chain carries TRBV6-5 and TRBJ2-5; D is ambiguous. The V and J ends lost 2 bases and 2 bases respectively, with 6 bases between them. Looked up from germline, CDR1 is MNHEY and CDR2 is SVGAGI. The CDR3 has 13 residues. CDR3 DNA sequence: TGTGCCAGCAGTTACGGCGGTCAAGAGACCCAGTACTTC. Its protein is CASSYGGQETQYF.

The V gene is TRBV3-1 (or the pseudogene TRBV3-2), the J gene TRBJ1-1, with TRBD1 identical over 8 bases. Germline V gives CDR1 LGHDT, CDR2 YNNKEL (reference sequence). V lost 4 bases and J lost 1; bases outside the gene matches: 2. The CDR3 sequence is 14 residues long. CDR3 residues: CASSRGTGNTEAFF. The CDR3 DNA follows: TGTGCCAGCAGCCGGGGGACAGGGAACACTGAAGCTTTCTTT.

DNA of the CDR3: TGTGCCAGCAGCTTAGGAACTAGGACTGAAGGAGGGACTGAAGCTTTCTTT. This codes for CASSLGTRTEGGTEAFF. The genes are TRBV13 and TRBJ1-1; no clear D. Germline V lookup: CDR1 PRHDT, CDR2 FYEKMQ (reference sequence). V lost 0 bases, J lost 5 bases, and 19 bases lay in between. There are 17 residues in the CDR3.

This clone was seen once. One junction end does not reproduce the germline sequence, and a read error may be involved. J is TRBJ2-3 and V is TRBV11-2; D gene ambiguous. Germline V gives CDR1 SGHAT, CDR2 FQNNGV. The CDR3 is made up of 13 amino acids. The DNA of the CDR3 is TGTGCCAGCACCTTACAAAGGATGTATACGCAGTATTTT. Protein: CASTLQRMYTQYF.

The chain employs TRBV4-2 and TRBJ1-3; D remains unclear. The CDR3 is 17 amino acids. Trimming stripped 3 bases from V and 2 bases from J, with 17 bases between. Per germline, CDR1 LGHNA and CDR2 YNFKEQ. The CDR3 here is CASSHELPGYPGNTIYF. Written as DNA, the CDR3 is TGTGCCAGCAGCCACGAACTTCCGGGTTACCCTGGAAACACCATATATTTT.

The chain has TRBV11-3 and TRBJ1-4; D ambiguous. V was trimmed by 3 bases and J by 3 bases, leaving 8 bases between them. CDR1 SGHNT and CDR2 YENEEA come from the germline V gene. The CDR3 runs to 14 residues. The CDR3 reads CASSFRRSNEKLFF. The CDR3 DNA reads as TGTGCCAGCAGCTTCCGCCGCTCTAATGAAAAACTGTTTTTT.

This chain links TRBV11-2 with TRBJ2-7; unclear D gene. The CDR3 runs to 13 residues. Trimming left V 6 bases short and J 3 bases short, with 12 bases between. Germline V gives CDR1 SGHAT, CDR2 FQNNGV. CDR3 protein: CASRRIGRYEQYF. CDR3 nucleotides: TGTGCCAGCAGAAGGATAGGGCGCTACGAGCAGTACTTC.